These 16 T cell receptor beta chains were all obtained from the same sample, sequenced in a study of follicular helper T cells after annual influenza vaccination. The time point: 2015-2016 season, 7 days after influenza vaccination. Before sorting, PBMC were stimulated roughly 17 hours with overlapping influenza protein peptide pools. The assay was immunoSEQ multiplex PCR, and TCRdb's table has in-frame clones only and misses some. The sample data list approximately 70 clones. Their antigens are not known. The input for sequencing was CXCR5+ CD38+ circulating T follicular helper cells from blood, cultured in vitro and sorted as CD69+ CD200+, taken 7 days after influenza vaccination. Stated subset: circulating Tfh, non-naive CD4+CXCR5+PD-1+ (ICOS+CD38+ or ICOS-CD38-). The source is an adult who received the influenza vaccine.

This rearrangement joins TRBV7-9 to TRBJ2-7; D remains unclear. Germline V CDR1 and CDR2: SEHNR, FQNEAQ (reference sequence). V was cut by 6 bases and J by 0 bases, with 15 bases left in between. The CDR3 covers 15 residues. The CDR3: CASSPSTTRSYEQYF. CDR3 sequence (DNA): TGTGCCAGCAGTCCGTCCACGACTCGCTCCTACGAGCAGTACTTC.

Here the CDR3 reads CASSLWRMETQYF. CDR3 coding DNA: TGTGCCAGCAGTTTATGGAGGATGGAGACCCAGTACTTC. The chain joins TRBV27 to TRBJ2-5, with a tentative D call TRBD2 (5 bases). The CDR3 is 13 residues long. CDR1 and CDR2 (germline): MNHEY, SMNVEV (reference sequence). V lost 1 base, J lost 5 bases, and 8 bases lay in between.

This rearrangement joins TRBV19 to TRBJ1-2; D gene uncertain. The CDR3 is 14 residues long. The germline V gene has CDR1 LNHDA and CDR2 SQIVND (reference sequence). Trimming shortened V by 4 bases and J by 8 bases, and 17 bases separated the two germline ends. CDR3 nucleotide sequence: TGTGCCAGTAGTAGACCGAGAGAGGGAGGCGGCTACACCTTC. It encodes CASSRPREGGGYTF. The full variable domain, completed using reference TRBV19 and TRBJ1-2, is DGGITQSPKYLFRKEGQNVTLSCEQNLNHDAMYWYRQDPGQGLRLIYYSQIVNDFQKGDIAEGYSVSREKKESFPLTVTSAQKNPTAFYLCASSRPREGGGYTFGSGTRLTVV.

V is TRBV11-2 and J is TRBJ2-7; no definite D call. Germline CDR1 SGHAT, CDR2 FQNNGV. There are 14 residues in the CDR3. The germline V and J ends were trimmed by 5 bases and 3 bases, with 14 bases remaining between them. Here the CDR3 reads CASSPGPGDYEQYF. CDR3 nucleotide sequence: TGTGCCAGCAGCCCCGGGCCAGGCGACTACGAGCAGTACTTC.

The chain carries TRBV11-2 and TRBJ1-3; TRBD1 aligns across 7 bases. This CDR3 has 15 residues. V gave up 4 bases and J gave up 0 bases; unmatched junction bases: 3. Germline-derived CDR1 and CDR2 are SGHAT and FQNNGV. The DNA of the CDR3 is TGTGCCAGCAGCTCAGGGGGAAACTCTGGAAACACCATATATTTT. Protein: CASSSGGNSGNTIYF.

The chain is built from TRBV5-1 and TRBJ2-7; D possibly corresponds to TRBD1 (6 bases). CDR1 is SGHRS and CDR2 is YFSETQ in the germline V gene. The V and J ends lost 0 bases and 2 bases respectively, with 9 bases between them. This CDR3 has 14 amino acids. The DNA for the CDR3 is TGCGCCAGCAGCTTGGAACAGGGTGCCTACGAGCAGTACTTC. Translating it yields CASSLEQGAYEQYF.

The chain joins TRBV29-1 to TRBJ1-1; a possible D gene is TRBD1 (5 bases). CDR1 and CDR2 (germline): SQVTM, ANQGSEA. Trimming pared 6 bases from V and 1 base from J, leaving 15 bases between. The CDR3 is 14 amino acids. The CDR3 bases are TGCAGCGTGATGAGACAGCAGAAGAACACTGAAGCTTTCTTT. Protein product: CSVMRQQKNTEAFF.

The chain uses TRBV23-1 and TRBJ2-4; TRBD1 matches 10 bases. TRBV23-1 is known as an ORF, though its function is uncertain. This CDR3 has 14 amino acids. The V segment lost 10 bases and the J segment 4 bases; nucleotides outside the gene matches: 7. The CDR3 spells CANRQGQGKNIQYF. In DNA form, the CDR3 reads TGCGCCAACCGTCAGGGACAGGGGAAAAACATTCAGTACTTC.

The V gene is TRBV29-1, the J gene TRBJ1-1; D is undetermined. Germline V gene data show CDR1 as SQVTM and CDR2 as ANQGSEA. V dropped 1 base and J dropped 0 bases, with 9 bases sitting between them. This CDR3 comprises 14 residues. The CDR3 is CSVEGNNLNTEAFF. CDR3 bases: TGCAGCGTTGAAGGGAACAACTTGAACACTGAAGCTTTCTTT.

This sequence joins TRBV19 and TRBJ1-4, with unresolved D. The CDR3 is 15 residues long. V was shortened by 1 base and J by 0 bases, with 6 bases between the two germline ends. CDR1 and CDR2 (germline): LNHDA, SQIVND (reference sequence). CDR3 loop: CASSIGGSTNEKLFF. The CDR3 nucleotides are TGTGCCAGTAGTATAGGAGGCTCAACTAATGAAAAACTGTTTTTT.

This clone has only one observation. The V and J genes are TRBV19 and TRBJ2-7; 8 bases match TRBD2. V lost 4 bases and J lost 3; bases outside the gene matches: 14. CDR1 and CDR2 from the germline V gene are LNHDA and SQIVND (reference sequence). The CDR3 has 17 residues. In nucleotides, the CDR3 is TGTGCCAGTAGTAAAGGGGCGGGGGGAAGACTAATCTACGAGCAGTACTTC. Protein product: CASSKGAGGRLIYEQYF.

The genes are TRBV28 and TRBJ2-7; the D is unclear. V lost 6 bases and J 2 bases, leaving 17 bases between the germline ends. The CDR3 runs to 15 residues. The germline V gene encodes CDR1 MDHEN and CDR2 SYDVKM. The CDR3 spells CASSPRGSGTYEQYF. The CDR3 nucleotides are TGTGCCAGCAGCCCCCGTGGTAGTGGAACCTACGAGCAGTACTTC.

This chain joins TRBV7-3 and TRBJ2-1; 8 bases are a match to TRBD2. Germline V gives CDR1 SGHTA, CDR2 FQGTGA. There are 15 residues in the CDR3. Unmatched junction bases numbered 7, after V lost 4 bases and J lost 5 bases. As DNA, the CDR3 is TGTGCCAGCAGCTCCCCGGCGGGGGGCCACAATGAGCAGTTCTTC. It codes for CASSSPAGGHNEQFF.

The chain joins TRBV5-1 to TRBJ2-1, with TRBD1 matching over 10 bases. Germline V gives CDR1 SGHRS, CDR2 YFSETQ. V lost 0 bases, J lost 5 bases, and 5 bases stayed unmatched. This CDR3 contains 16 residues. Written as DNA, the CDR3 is TGCGCCAGCAGCTTGGCGGTAGGACAGGGGGACAATGAGCAGTTCTTC. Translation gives CASSLAVGQGDNEQFF. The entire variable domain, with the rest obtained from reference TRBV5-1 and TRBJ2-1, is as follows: KAGVTQTPRYLIKTRGQQVTLSCSPISGHRSVSWYQQTPGQGLQFLFEYFSETQRNKGNFPGRFSGRQFSNSRSEMNVSTLELGDSALYLCASSLAVGQGDNEQFFGPGTRLTVL.

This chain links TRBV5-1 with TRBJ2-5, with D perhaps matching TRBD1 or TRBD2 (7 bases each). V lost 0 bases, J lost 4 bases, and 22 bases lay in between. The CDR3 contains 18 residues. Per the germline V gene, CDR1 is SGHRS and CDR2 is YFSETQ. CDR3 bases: TGCGCCAGCAGCTTGGTCAGGGGGGCTAGCGGATCTGGAGAGACCCAGTACTTC. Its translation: CASSLVRGASGSGETQYF.

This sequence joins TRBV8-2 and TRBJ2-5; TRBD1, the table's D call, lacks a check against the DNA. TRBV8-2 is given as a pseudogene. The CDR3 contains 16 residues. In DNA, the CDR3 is TGTGGCAGTGACATACGTAGGATCATCGTCGACGAGACCCAGTACTTC. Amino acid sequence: CGSDIRRIIVDETQYF.